Here is one T cell receptor (beta chain) with its context. This specimen comes from a study of blood T cell repertoires in COVID-19. V was clipped by 4 bases and J by 0 bases, with 14 bases between them. This CDR3 region has 16 residues. The germline CDR1 and CDR2 sequences are SGHRS and YFSETQ. Assay used: immunoSEQ multiplex PCR; TCRdb lists only in-frame clones, some missing. This sample has fewer than 250,000 clones, with nearly 95% found just once. What was sequenced was peripheral blood. This chain uses TRBV5-1 with TRBJ2-4; tentatively, D is TRBD1 (6 bases). This clonotype originated in a man under 40 with COVID-19, enrolled during active disease. The CDR3 protein is CASSPAQGPAKNIQYF. The CDR3 nucleotides are TGCGCCAGCAGCCCGGCCCAGGGGCCAGCCAAAAACATTCAGTACTTC.